This T cell receptor beta chain was identified during a study of technical replicates of blood from a few donors. The CDR3 length is 21 residues. V lost 8 bases and J lost 0; bases outside the gene matches: 20. Per the germline V gene, CDR1 is SNHLY and CDR2 is FYNNEI. This clone was detected once. Profiling relied on immunoSEQ multiplex PCR, and the TCRdb table lists in-frame clones only, not all of them. The table has approximately 78,000 clones, about 95% seen once. The material sequenced was T cells isolated from PBMCs. The clonotype comes from a human donor in good health. V gene TRBV2 combines with J gene TRBJ2-1; 12 bases agree with TRBD2. The CDR3 region is CASSGWRVGTSGWSSYNEQFF. The CDR3 nucleotides are TGTGCCAGCTCGGGTTGGCGTGTCGGGACTAGCGGGTGGAGCTCCTACAATGAGCAGTTCTTC.